This is a list of T cell receptor beta chains from one sample in a study of brain T cells in children with intractable seizures. Measured with immunoSEQ multiplex PCR; TCRdb has only the in-frame clones, and not every one. This sample has 300,000 to 400,000 clones; 85% to 95% occur once, and the top ten carry 4.5% to 7%. The source was peripheral blood, collected 4 to 6 months after surgery. All receptors derive from a boy in the first two years of life with tuberous sclerosis and intractable seizures. Both conserved end residues are trimmed from each CDR3. A D gene is named only where the DNA matches it firmly.

TRBV29-1	TRBD2	TRBJ2-1	12	SVDQAGTYNEQF
TRBV7-9	.	TRBJ2-7	14	ASSPDPRTPSYEQY
TRBV29-1	TRBD2	TRBJ2-1	13	SKRGSGSGMNEQF
TRBV5-1	.	TRBJ1-1	12	ASSLDAGNTEAF
TRBV4-1	.	TRBJ2-1	15	ASSPGFLGQSYNEQF
TRBV6-5	TRBD1	TRBJ1-1	13	ASGGQGALNTEAF
TRBV9	TRBD1	TRBJ1-5	16	ASSVGNMDRGGNQPQH
TRBV24-1	TRBD1	TRBJ2-2	13	ATSGETGETGELF
TRBV28	.	TRBJ1-2	13	ASSLSQSPNYGYT
TRBV29-1	TRBD1	TRBJ2-7	11	SGTGTGVYEQY
TRBV21-1	.	TRBJ1-4	11	ASQNATNEKLF
TRBV10-3	.	TRBJ2-1	13	AISDMGPPANEQF
TRBV5-4	.	TRBJ1-4	12	ASSLGRGSEKLF
TRBV5-1	TRBD1	TRBJ2-7	13	ASSGTGGPAYEQY
TRBV7-9	.	TRBJ2-2	10	ASSLEGGELF
TRBV7-8	.	TRBJ2-7	12	ASSSRGLLYEQY
TRBV24-1	TRBD2	TRBJ2-1	11	ATEERGYNEQF
TRBV6-4	.	TRBJ2-1	14	ASSDSWQSSYNEQF
TRBV24-1	TRBD1	TRBJ2-7	12	ATSPTGYLAEQY
TRBV18	TRBD2	TRBJ2-5	15	ASSPPLAGGRGETQY
TRBV25-1	.	TRBJ1-2	11	ASSVWGYYGYT
TRBV5-6	.	TRBJ1-6	12	ASYKQGRNSPLH
TRBV4-2	.	TRBJ1-2	13	ASSPKTDRNYGYT
TRBV18	TRBD1	TRBJ2-7	13	ASSPNRQGAGEQY
TRBV6-5	.	TRBJ1-6	13	ASSYKDSPNSPLH
TRBV30	TRBD1	TRBJ1-1	11	AWTDRSNTEAF
TRBV28	TRBD1	TRBJ1-2	15	ASSLGQGSGTNYGYT
TRBV28	TRBD2	TRBJ2-1	16	ASSLAASGGSSYNEQF
TRBV9	.	TRBJ2-1	12	ASSPAGALNEQF
TRBV7-2	TRBD1	TRBJ1-1	14	ASSPRDRFLSTEAF
TRBV5-4	TRBD1	TRBJ1-2	14	ASSEPTGLFNYGYT
TRBV19	.	TRBJ2-1	13	ASSFPSEEAGPEF
TRBV30	.	TRBJ2-1	13	AWSVQGSSYNEQF